This T cell receptor (beta chain) was obtained from a study of molecular identifiers for immune sequencing clone quantification. Looking at the study overall: In replicates, RNA taken from 20,000 or 100,000 naive CD8 cells was divided five ways, and four portions underwent sequencing.

Regarding the study as a whole: Under 1% of molecules in naive cells, but over 99% of effector molecules, belonged to clones above 20 RNA copies.

Preparation methods for the bulk TCR libraries were those previously described, with listed TCR primers. Each CDR3 protein gets one entry after TCRdb re-called the PCR reads with MiXCR. The data hold hundreds of thousands of distinct CDR3 sequences, with 25% observed a single time. Naive CD8 T cells underwent sorting with the CD8+CD4-CCR7+CD45RA+ definition. As regards this clonotype: Its specificity is not known.

V dropped 2 bases and J dropped 6 bases, with 8 bases sitting between them. This CDR3 comprises 13 residues. Germline lookup yields CDR1 SGHNT and CDR2 YYREEE (reference sequence). This clonotype was sampled from a human donor in good health. Some libraries in this study had Jurkat cell RNA spiked in. Material: naive CD8+ T cells from blood, with Jurkat cell RNA spiked in. The subset here: FACS-sorted CD8+CD4-CCR7+CD45RA+ naive T cells. The chain uses TRBV5-4 and TRBJ1-4; no clear D gene. The CDR3 nucleotides read TGTGCCAGCAGCTTCCCTCCCCATGAAAAACTGTTTTTT. Translating gives CASSFPPHEKLFF.